This passage covers 22 T cell receptor beta chains from one sample sequenced in a study of cytomegalovirus exposure and HLA in healthy donors. The PCR made use of 60 Vbeta and 13 Jbeta primers. Assay used: immunoSEQ multiplex PCR; TCRdb lists only in-frame clones, some missing. The table has 13,000 to 15,000 clones, about 60% seen once. Sequenced sample: PBMCs. These receptor sequences come from a woman aged 50 to 60 in good health and CMV-seropositive.

The chain combines TRBV4-2 with TRBJ2-1, with 7 positions matching TRBD1. Per germline, CDR1 LGHNA and CDR2 YNFKEQ. CDR3 length: 15 residues. The ends lost 0 bases at V and 6 bases at J; junction bases unmatched: 5. The CDR3 loop is CASSQEGTELNEQFF. The CDR3, as DNA: TGTGCCAGCAGCCAAGAGGGGACAGAGCTCAATGAGCAGTTCTTC.

The V gene is TRBV6-4, the J gene TRBJ2-1, with 9 bases aligning to TRBD1. The CDR3 has 15 amino acids. Germline values: CDR1 MRHNA, CDR2 SNTAGT. V dropped 2 bases and J dropped 9; count of bases not matched to a gene: 8. CDR3 loop: CASSDTGGASAEQFF. The CDR3, as DNA: TGTGCCAGCAGTGACACAGGGGGCGCTTCGGCTGAGCAGTTCTTC.

V is TRBV20-1 and J is TRBJ1-1, with 7 bases lining up with TRBD1. Germline assignment: CDR1 DFQATT and CDR2 SNEGSKA (reference sequence). This CDR3 is built from 11 residues. V lost 7 bases and J lost 4; bases outside the gene matches: 3. In DNA form, the CDR3 reads TGCAGTGGGGGACAGTTCACTGAAGCTTTCTTT. Amino acid sequence: CSGGQFTEAFF.

The rearrangement links TRBV5-8 to TRBJ2-3, with D hard to call. CDR3 size: 13 residues. Germline V lookup: CDR1 SGHTS, CDR2 YDEGEE. V was cut by 0 bases and J by 6 bases, with 8 bases left in between. The CDR3 sequence: CASSLARRDTQYF. CDR3 nucleotides: TGTGCCAGCAGCTTGGCTAGGCGGGATACGCAGTATTTT.

V usage is TRBV5-8 and J usage is TRBJ2-5, with D unclear. The CDR3 runs to 10 residues. CDR1 and CDR2 (germline): SGHTS, YDEGEE. Trimming shortened V by 2 bases and J by 8 bases, and 4 bases separated the two germline ends. CDR3 coding DNA: TGTGCCAGCAGCTTTAGAACCCAGTACTTC. It translates to CASSFRTQYF.

The chain is built from TRBV28 and TRBJ2-5, with a weak D call TRBD1 (6 bases). V was pared by 5 bases and J by 0 bases, with 7 bases between. The CDR3 consists of 13 residues. Germline lookup yields CDR1 MDHEN and CDR2 SYDVKM. CDR3 sequence reads: CASSRTDQETQYF. In DNA, the CDR3 is TGTGCCAGCAGTCGGACAGACCAAGAGACCCAGTACTTC.

This clone showed up just once. The chain links TRBV7-9 to TRBJ1-5, with 8 bases that match TRBD1. The CDR3 spans 14 residues. V lost 5 bases to trimming and J lost 8 bases; unmatched junction nucleotides: 8. The germline gives CDR1 SEHNR, CDR2 FQNEAQ (reference sequence). The DNA for the CDR3 is TGTGCCAGCAGCCCTACAGGGGGTCTAGAGCCCCAGCATTTT. This translates into CASSPTGGLEPQHF.

The sample holds a few counts of this clone. The V gene is TRBV7-2, the J gene TRBJ2-6; the D is unclear. This CDR3 region has 14 residues. In germline, CDR1 is SGHTA, CDR2 FQGNSA. The ends were cut back, 5 bases at V and 0 bases at J, with 5 bases in the middle. CDR3 coding DNA: TGTGCCAGCAGCGTGCGCTCTGGGGCCAACGTCCTGACTTTC. This translates into CASSVRSGANVLTF.

The chain employs TRBV6-1 and TRBJ2-7; 11 bases match TRBD2. In germline, CDR1 is MNHNS, CDR2 SASEGT. The CDR3 runs 13 residues. V lost 7 bases to trimming and J lost 7 bases; unmatched junction nucleotides: 6. CDR3 sequence (DNA): TGTGCCAGCACACTAGCGGGAGCCAAGGAGCAGTACTTC. Protein: CASTLAGAKEQYF.

The V gene is TRBV5-1, the J gene TRBJ1-2; a weak D match, TRBD1 (6 bases). With 0 bases removed from V and 5 bases from J, the gap between germline ends came to 14 bases. The CDR3 covers 15 residues. Germline CDR1 is SGHRS and CDR2 is YFSETQ. The CDR3 reads CASSLDPGQTYGYTF. CDR3 nucleotide sequence: TGCGCCAGCAGCTTGGATCCCGGACAGACTTATGGCTACACCTTC.

The chain couples TRBV30 to TRBJ1-2; perhaps TRBD1 as D (5 bases). Germline V lookup: CDR1 GTSNPN, CDR2 SVGIG (reference sequence). Trimming removed 3 bases from V and 4 bases from J, with 15 bases in between. This CDR3 spans 14 amino acids. CDR3 DNA: TGTGCCTGGAGCTCCCCTGGGGCGGTCTATGGCTACACCTTC. Translating gives CAWSSPGAVYGYTF.

The V and J genes are TRBV2 and TRBJ2-1; TRBD1 agrees at 7 bases. V trimming: 6 bases; J trimming: 0 bases; junction bases outside the gene matches: 8. Germline V gene data show CDR1 as SNHLY and CDR2 as FYNNEI. CDR3 size: 16 residues. The CDR3 reads CASRGLQGSSYNEQFF. In DNA form, the CDR3 reads TGTGCCAGCAGGGGCTTACAGGGGAGCTCCTACAATGAGCAGTTCTTC.

CDR3 residues: CSVGRTTSSEQFF. DNA of the CDR3: TGCAGCGTTGGGAGAACTACTAGCTCAGAGCAGTTCTTC. The rearrangement uses TRBV29-1 and TRBJ2-1; tentatively, D is TRBD2 (6 bases). CDR1 is SQVTM and CDR2 is ANQGSEA in the germline V gene. This CDR3 is built from 13 residues. Trimming took 4 bases from V and 10 from J, leaving 17 bases between them.

The J gene is TRBJ2-1, the V gene TRBV6-5, with D hard to call. The CDR3 loop spans 11 amino acids. Trimming took 5 bases from V and 9 from J, leaving 8 bases between them. The V gene's germline CDR1 is MNHEY and CDR2 SVGAGI. The CDR3 spells CASSLGLEQFF. The CDR3, as DNA: TGTGCCAGCAGTCTCGGTCTTGAGCAGTTCTTC.

The chain is built from TRBV29-1 and TRBJ2-7; 9 bases line up with TRBD2. J was trimmed by 6 bases and V by 7 bases; bases with no gene match: 10. This CDR3 is built from 13 residues. Germline assignment: CDR1 SQVTM and CDR2 ANQGSEA. As DNA, the CDR3 is TGCAGCGGGGGAGCGGGAGGCCCGGGCGAGCAGTACTTC. Its protein product is CSGGAGGPGEQYF.

The chain has TRBV28 and TRBJ2-1, with 10 bases lining up with TRBD2. Losses at the gene ends were 9 bases for V and 7 bases for J; bases not matched to a gene: 6. The CDR3 is 13 amino acids. Germline lookup yields CDR1 MDHEN and CDR2 SYDVKM. As DNA, the CDR3 is TGTGCCAGTGCTAGCGGGGGTTCAAATGAGCAGTTCTTC. It encodes CASASGGSNEQFF.

The chain links TRBV6-1 to TRBJ1-5; D possibly corresponds to TRBD1 (6 bases). V was shortened by 3 bases and J by 4 bases, with 10 bases between the two germline ends. The CDR3 runs 14 residues. The V gene's germline CDR1 is MNHNS and CDR2 SASEGT. Here the CDR3 DNA reads TGTGCCAGCAGTGACTCAACAGGGAATCAGCCCCAGCATTTT. The encoded protein is CASSDSTGNQPQHF.

The chain is built from TRBV7-2 and TRBJ1-1; D might be TRBD1 (6 bases). The CDR3 length is 14 residues. V shed 2 bases and J shed 4 bases, with 11 bases lying between them. Germline CDR1 is SGHTA and CDR2 is FQGNSA. In DNA, the CDR3 is TGTGCCAGCAGCTTATCCCCAGGGGCCACTGAAGCTTTCTTT. This encodes CASSLSPGATEAFF.

The gene calls are TRBV5-8 and TRBJ1-2; no reliable D call. Germline CDR1 reads SGHTS; CDR2 reads YDEGEE. V lost 3 bases and J lost 3, with 12 bases in between. CDR3 length: 14 amino acids. CDR3 DNA: TGTGCCAGCAGCTCGAAAAAGACATACTATGGCTACACCTTC. It yields the protein CASSSKKTYYGYTF.

This chain links TRBV6-4 with TRBJ2-7; D unclear. V lost 2 bases, J lost 2 bases, and 7 bases lay in between. The germline V gene has CDR1 MRHNA and CDR2 SNTAGT. CDR3 size: 13 residues. The CDR3 nucleotides read TGTGCCAGCAGTGACCCCTTTCCCTACGAGCAGTACTTC. Protein product: CASSDPFPYEQYF.

V usage is TRBV5-4 and J usage is TRBJ2-2, with TRBD2 matching 9 bases. The CDR3 spans 17 residues. V was pared by 4 bases and J by 6 bases, with 13 bases of the junction left unmatched. Germline V gene data show CDR1 as SGHNT and CDR2 as YYREEE (reference sequence). CDR3 sequence reads: CASSPRGSGSIAGELFF. DNA of the CDR3: TGTGCCAGCAGCCCTCGGGGTAGCGGGAGTATCGCCGGGGAGCTGTTTTTT.

J is TRBJ1-5 and V is TRBV6-5, with D unclear. V lost 6 bases and J 2 bases, leaving 8 bases between the germline ends. The CDR3 extends over 13 amino acids. CDR1 MNHEY and CDR2 SVGAGI come from the germline V gene. The chain's CDR3 is CASRPVGNQPQHF. The CDR3 nucleotides read TGTGCCAGCAGACCAGTGGGCAATCAGCCCCAGCATTTT.